This TCR beta chain came from a study of Graves' ophthalmopathy and Graves' hyperthyroidism. At the level of the study: Hyperthyroidism qualified as stable when ophthalmopathy did not develop within 18 months of follow-up. The study, taken as a whole, reports: Prediction of ophthalmopathy progression reached approximately 64% sensitivity and roughly 72% specificity. Most thyroid-expanded clonotypes exceeding 0.001 frequency were also found in blood.

The CDR3 runs to 15 residues. Per the germline V gene, CDR1 is WSHSY and CDR2 is SAAADI. Trimming removed 2 bases from V and 0 bases from J, with 8 bases in between. This clonotype was counted ten times or more. The antigen remains unidentified. Clinical symptoms, serum thyroxine, TRAb, thyroid ultrasound and orbital computed tomography determined diagnosis. The authors amplified TCR beta CDR3 regions from RNA transcripts. First-round RT-PCR with HTBI primers preceded a second-round multiplex PCR. TCRdb redid the calling of the multiplex PCR reads with MiXCR, one entry per CDR3 protein. This table holds roughly 1.1 million distinct CDR3 sequences, less than 45% found once.

The clonotype was recovered from an adult man with Graves' hyperthyroidism. The J gene is TRBJ1-5, the V gene TRBV10-2; tentatively, D is TRBD1 (6 bases). The sample comprised peripheral blood or thyroid tissue (not recorded which). The CDR3 DNA reads TGCGCCAGCAGTGAGGGACAGTCTAGCAATCAGCCCCAGCATTTT. It is translated as CASSEGQSSNQPQHF.